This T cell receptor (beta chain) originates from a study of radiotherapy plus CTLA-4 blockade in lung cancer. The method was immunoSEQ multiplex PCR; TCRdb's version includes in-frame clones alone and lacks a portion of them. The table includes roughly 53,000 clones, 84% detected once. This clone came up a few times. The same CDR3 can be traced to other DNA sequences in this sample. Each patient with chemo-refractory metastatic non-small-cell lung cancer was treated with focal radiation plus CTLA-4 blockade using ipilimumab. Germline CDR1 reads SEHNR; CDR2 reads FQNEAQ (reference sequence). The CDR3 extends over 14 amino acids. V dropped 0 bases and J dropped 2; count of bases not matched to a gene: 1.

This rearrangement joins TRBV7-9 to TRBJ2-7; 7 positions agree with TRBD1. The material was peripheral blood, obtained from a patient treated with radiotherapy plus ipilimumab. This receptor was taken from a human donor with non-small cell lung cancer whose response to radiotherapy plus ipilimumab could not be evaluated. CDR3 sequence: CASSLAGGAYEQYF. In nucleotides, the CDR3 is TGTGCCAGCAGCTTAGCAGGGGGCGCCTACGAGCAGTACTTC.